These T cell receptor beta chains were read from a single sample in a study of blood T cell repertoires in COVID-19. TCRdb's copy holds only in-frame clones and misses some; the assay was immunoSEQ multiplex PCR. The table has 45,000 to 60,000 clones, around four fifths seen once. Specimen: peripheral blood. The receptors derive from a human donor in a cohort sampled during active COVID-19. Both conserved end residues are part of each CDR3. The order of the fields is CDR3 DNA, CDR3 protein, clone size, D gene, J gene, V gene. The D gene is left open where the match is weak. Clone size appears in some rows only: once, few, many, or a class for an expanded clone.

CDR3nt: TGCAGCGCCGAGACAGAGACCTATGGCTACACCTTC
CDR3aa: CSAETETYGYTF
abundance: few
d_gene: -
j_gene: TRBJ1-2
v_gene: TRBV29-1

CDR3nt: TGCAGTGCTAGTATTCCCCAGGGGCTCCCTCCCTACGAGCAGTACTTC
CDR3aa: CSASIPQGLPPYEQYF
abundance: -
d_gene: -
j_gene: TRBJ2-7
v_gene: TRBV20-1

CDR3nt: TGTGCCAGCAGCGTAGAATACGGACTTACTTACGAGCAGTACTTC
CDR3aa: CASSVEYGLTYEQYF
abundance: -
d_gene: -
j_gene: TRBJ2-7
v_gene: TRBV9

CDR3nt: TGTGCCAGCAGCGTAGCCCCTACGACAGAGACCTACGAGCAGTACTTC
CDR3aa: CASSVAPTTETYEQYF
abundance: -
d_gene: -
j_gene: TRBJ2-7
v_gene: TRBV9

CDR3nt: TGTGCCAGCAGCCAAGTTAACAAGATCTACGAGCAGTACTTC
CDR3aa: CASSQVNKIYEQYF
abundance: -
d_gene: -
j_gene: TRBJ2-7
v_gene: TRBV4-2

CDR3nt: TGTGCCAGCAGTCTCTCCTCGACAGATTATGGCTACACCTTC
CDR3aa: CASSLSSTDYGYTF
abundance: -
d_gene: -
j_gene: TRBJ1-2
v_gene: TRBV27

CDR3nt: TGTGCCAGTAGTATAGACCCCCCCCGAGGAAATCAGCCCCAGCATTTT
CDR3aa: CASSIDPPRGNQPQHF
abundance: -
d_gene: -
j_gene: TRBJ1-5
v_gene: TRBV19

CDR3nt: TGCGCCAGCAGCCCCGGAGGGACAGGGTACACTGAAGCTTTCTTT
CDR3aa: CASSPGGTGYTEAFF
abundance: -
d_gene: TRBD1
j_gene: TRBJ1-1
v_gene: TRBV5-1

CDR3nt: TGCAGCGTTGAAGATGCGGGCCGGACCTCCTACGAGCAGTACTTC
CDR3aa: CSVEDAGRTSYEQYF
abundance: few
d_gene: -
j_gene: TRBJ2-7
v_gene: TRBV29-1

CDR3nt: TGTGCCAGCAGCTTAGGTGGCACTCCCGGGGGGTACTTC
CDR3aa: CASSLGGTPGGYF
abundance: -
d_gene: -
j_gene: TRBJ2-7
v_gene: TRBV7-2

CDR3nt: TGTGCCAGCAGCTTCGGGGGGATCGATGAAAAACTGTTTTTT
CDR3aa: CASSFGGIDEKLFF
abundance: -
d_gene: -
j_gene: TRBJ1-4
v_gene: TRBV11-1

CDR3nt: TGTGCCAGCTCATCTCAGGGGGCTGGGGCTTTCTTT
CDR3aa: CASSSQGAGAFF
abundance: -
d_gene: TRBD1
j_gene: TRBJ1-1
v_gene: TRBV18

CDR3nt: TGCGCCAGCAGCCAGGGTTCATATCAGGCCTACAATGAGCAGTTCTTC
CDR3aa: CASSQGSYQAYNEQFF
abundance: few
d_gene: -
j_gene: TRBJ2-1
v_gene: TRBV4-3

CDR3nt: TGTGCCAGCTCACCCCAGGGTAACGAGCAGTACTTC
CDR3aa: CASSPQGNEQYF
abundance: -
d_gene: -
j_gene: TRBJ2-7
v_gene: TRBV18

CDR3nt: TGTGCCAGCAGCGCTCGACATTACACTGAAGCTTTCTTT
CDR3aa: CASSARHYTEAFF
abundance: -
d_gene: -
j_gene: TRBJ1-1
v_gene: TRBV9

CDR3nt: TGTGCCAGCAGTTACTCAGGGGGGAACACTGAAGCTTTCTTT
CDR3aa: CASSYSGGNTEAFF
abundance: -
d_gene: -
j_gene: TRBJ1-1
v_gene: TRBV6-5

CDR3nt: TGTGCCAGCAGTCCCCTCCGGGTCACGGGACTATTAAATCAGCCCCAGCATTTT
CDR3aa: CASSPLRVTGLLNQPQHF
abundance: -
d_gene: -
j_gene: TRBJ1-5
v_gene: TRBV27

CDR3nt: TGTGCCAGCTCACGGAATTCACAGATGAACACTGAAGCTTTCTTT
CDR3aa: CASSRNSQMNTEAFF
abundance: -
d_gene: -
j_gene: TRBJ1-1
v_gene: TRBV18

CDR3nt: TGTGCCACCAGTGACTCCGGGACAGGGGGCGTGGAGCCCCAGCATTTT
CDR3aa: CATSDSGTGGVEPQHF
abundance: -
d_gene: TRBD1
j_gene: TRBJ1-5
v_gene: TRBV24-1

CDR3nt: TGTGCCTGGAGTCATCCTTTAGCGGAGACCCAGTACTTC
CDR3aa: CAWSHPLAETQYF
abundance: -
d_gene: -
j_gene: TRBJ2-5
v_gene: TRBV30

CDR3nt: TGTGCCAGCAGTTCCGTTTCTTGGAACACTGAAGCTTTCTTT
CDR3aa: CASSSVSWNTEAFF
abundance: once
d_gene: -
j_gene: TRBJ1-1
v_gene: TRBV6-2/TRBV6-3

CDR3nt: TGTGCCAGCAGTCTTTCCTGGGGCGGCCCCACAGATACGCAGTATTTT
CDR3aa: CASSLSWGGPTDTQYF
abundance: -
d_gene: -
j_gene: TRBJ2-3
v_gene: TRBV6-2/TRBV6-3

CDR3nt: TGCGCCAGCAGCCAACACGGGACAATGGGCTCCTACAATGAGCAGTTCTTC
CDR3aa: CASSQHGTMGSYNEQFF
abundance: -
d_gene: -
j_gene: TRBJ2-1
v_gene: TRBV4-3

CDR3nt: TGTGCCAGCAGTTACTCAATCTCGTTAGGAGCTAACAGGGATTTCGGAGAGACCCAGTACTTC
CDR3aa: CASSYSISLGANRDFGETQYF
abundance: -
d_gene: -
j_gene: TRBJ2-5
v_gene: TRBV6-2/TRBV6-3

CDR3nt: TGTGCCAGCAGGGAGGAGGGGCGCCGCTATGGCTACACCTTC
CDR3aa: CASREEGRRYGYTF
abundance: once
d_gene: -
j_gene: TRBJ1-2
v_gene: TRBV6-5

CDR3nt: TGCGCCAGCAGCTTGGGGGCGAACACTGAAGCTTTCTTT
CDR3aa: CASSLGANTEAFF
abundance: -
d_gene: -
j_gene: TRBJ1-1
v_gene: TRBV5-1

CDR3nt: TGTGCCTGGAGTGTCCCGTGGTCGGGGGGGGGCTATGGCTACACCTTC
CDR3aa: CAWSVPWSGGGYGYTF
abundance: -
d_gene: -
j_gene: TRBJ1-2
v_gene: TRBV30

CDR3nt: TGTGCCAGCAGCGAAGGGGACAGCCGAAACACCATATATTTT
CDR3aa: CASSEGDSRNTIYF
abundance: -
d_gene: TRBD1
j_gene: TRBJ1-3
v_gene: TRBV7-2

CDR3nt: TGTGCCAGCAGCCAACAGGGGGGTACCTCCTACGAGCAGTACTTC
CDR3aa: CASSQQGGTSYEQYF
abundance: once
d_gene: -
j_gene: TRBJ2-7
v_gene: TRBV3-1/TRBV3-2

CDR3nt: TGTGCCAGCAGCTTGGAGGAGGGGATCACTGAAGCTTTCTTT
CDR3aa: CASSLEEGITEAFF
abundance: -
d_gene: -
j_gene: TRBJ1-1
v_gene: TRBV5-6

CDR3nt: TGTGCCAGCAGCTCTCAGACGAGGGCTGGGGCCAACGTCCTGACTTTC
CDR3aa: CASSSQTRAGANVLTF
abundance: once
d_gene: -
j_gene: TRBJ2-6
v_gene: TRBV4-2

CDR3nt: TGCAGTGCTAGTTTGGACAGGGTTATATCCTACGAGCAGTACTTC
CDR3aa: CSASLDRVISYEQYF
abundance: -
d_gene: TRBD1
j_gene: TRBJ2-7
v_gene: TRBV20-1

CDR3nt: TGTGCCAGCAGTTACTCACCGGGACTAGCGTTAGATGAGCAGTTCTTC
CDR3aa: CASSYSPGLALDEQFF
abundance: -
d_gene: TRBD2
j_gene: TRBJ2-1
v_gene: TRBV6-5

CDR3nt: TGTGCCAGCAGTTACTCTCCGGGACTAGGTATCTACGAGCAGTACTTC
CDR3aa: CASSYSPGLGIYEQYF
abundance: few
d_gene: TRBD2
j_gene: TRBJ2-7
v_gene: TRBV6-2/TRBV6-3

CDR3nt: TGTGCCAGCAGTTTCGATGGGGGCTTAGAGCAGTTCTTC
CDR3aa: CASSFDGGLEQFF
abundance: few
d_gene: -
j_gene: TRBJ2-1
v_gene: TRBV27

CDR3nt: TGCGCCAGCAGCTTAGGTAGCGGGGGCGCCCAAAACATTCAGTACTTC
CDR3aa: CASSLGSGGAQNIQYF
abundance: -
d_gene: TRBD2
j_gene: TRBJ2-4
v_gene: TRBV5-1

CDR3nt: TGTGCCAGCAAATTCGGGTATGGCAATCAGCCCCAGCATTTT
CDR3aa: CASKFGYGNQPQHF
abundance: -
d_gene: -
j_gene: TRBJ1-5
v_gene: TRBV28

CDR3nt: TGTGCCAGCAGCCAGAATAGCTATGGCTACACCTTC
CDR3aa: CASSQNSYGYTF
abundance: -
d_gene: -
j_gene: TRBJ1-2
v_gene: TRBV3-1/TRBV3-2

CDR3nt: TGTGCCTGGAGTGGGATAGCAGCATCGGAAGGGACACCAACCTCTGGGGCCAACGTCCTGACTTTC
CDR3aa: CAWSGIAASEGTPTSGANVLTF
abundance: -
d_gene: -
j_gene: TRBJ2-6
v_gene: TRBV30

CDR3nt: TGTGCCATCAAGGAACTATCGCTAGCGGGGGGAGGGGATACGCAGTATTTT
CDR3aa: CAIKELSLAGGGDTQYF
abundance: -
d_gene: TRBD2
j_gene: TRBJ2-3
v_gene: TRBV10-3

CDR3nt: TGTGCCAGCAGCTTAAGGAGCGGCTCCTACAATGAGCAGTTCTTC
CDR3aa: CASSLRSGSYNEQFF
abundance: -
d_gene: -
j_gene: TRBJ2-1
v_gene: TRBV7-3

CDR3nt: TGTGCCAGCAGCGTAGCGAGTGCCTTCTCTGGAAACACCATATATTTT
CDR3aa: CASSVASAFSGNTIYF
abundance: -
d_gene: -
j_gene: TRBJ1-3
v_gene: TRBV9

CDR3nt: TGTGCCAGCAGTGAGGCCAGCGGGGGTTACTACAATGAGCAGTTCTTC
CDR3aa: CASSEASGGYYNEQFF
abundance: large
d_gene: TRBD2
j_gene: TRBJ2-1
v_gene: TRBV2

CDR3nt: TGTGCCAGCAGTTTAGCAGGGGCCACTGAAGCTTTCTTT
CDR3aa: CASSLAGATEAFF
abundance: -
d_gene: -
j_gene: TRBJ1-1
v_gene: TRBV27

CDR3nt: TGTGCCAGCAGCCCCGATGGGGGGGGGCGGGGCAATGAGCAGTTCTTC
CDR3aa: CASSPDGGGRGNEQFF
abundance: -
d_gene: -
j_gene: TRBJ2-1
v_gene: TRBV7-2

CDR3nt: TGCGCCAGCAGCTTGGTGGGAGCCTTTGGCTACACCTTC
CDR3aa: CASSLVGAFGYTF
abundance: few
d_gene: -
j_gene: TRBJ1-2
v_gene: TRBV5-1

CDR3nt: TGCGCCAGCAGCTTGGCCGGGGGGCGCGAAAATGAAAAACTGTTTTTT
CDR3aa: CASSLAGGRENEKLFF
abundance: -
d_gene: -
j_gene: TRBJ1-4
v_gene: TRBV5-1

CDR3nt: TGTGCCAGCAGTCAAATTTTCGGAACAGGGAGGGCAGATACGCAGTATTTT
CDR3aa: CASSQIFGTGRADTQYF
abundance: -
d_gene: -
j_gene: TRBJ2-3
v_gene: TRBV6-6